The 13 T cell receptor beta chains below come from one sample, sequenced in a study of blood T cell repertoires in COVID-19 (dated by TCRdb to about 2020). Library preparation used the immunoSEQ multiplex PCR assay. Here the immuneACCESS table is served through TCRdb, limited to in-frame sequences with V and J called. Missing clones are a known gap in these copies; in checked studies unresolved V genes cover under half, and the rest lacks a known reason. The sample records approximately 250,000 clones, 80% to 90% of which are singletons. The ten largest clones capture 10% of the sample. The sequencing input was peripheral blood. These receptors all stem from a woman in her 70s with COVID-19, enrolled during active disease.

The chain combines TRBV28 with TRBJ2-7, with a tentative D call TRBD1 (6 bases). CDR1 MDHEN and CDR2 SYDVKM come from the germline V gene. CDR3 length equals 13 residues. Trimming took off 4 bases at V and 3 bases at J, with 10 bases between the two ends. CDR3 DNA: TGTGCCAGCAGTTCGGGGACACACTACGAGCAGTACTTC. Protein: CASSSGTHYEQYF.

J is TRBJ1-2 and V is TRBV28; TRBD1 agrees at 9 bases. The J segment lost 3 bases and the V segment lost 4 bases, leaving 9 bases of the junction unmatched. The CDR3 totals 16 residues. Germline-derived CDR1 and CDR2 are MDHEN and SYDVKM. The CDR3: CASSSPGTGLDYGYTF. As DNA, the CDR3 is TGTGCCAGCAGTTCTCCCGGGACAGGGTTGGACTATGGCTACACCTTC.

The genes are TRBV19 and TRBJ2-1; 7 positions match TRBD2. V lost 3 bases to trimming and J lost 6 bases; unmatched junction nucleotides: 2. The germline CDR1 and CDR2 sequences are LNHDA and SQIVND (reference sequence). CDR3 length: 13 amino acids. DNA for the CDR3: TGTGCCAGTAGTATCACTAGCGCCAATGAGCAGTTCTTC. Amino acids: CASSITSANEQFF.

The chain couples TRBV19 to TRBJ2-2; 14 nucleotides align to TRBD2. There are 15 residues in the CDR3. CDR1 and CDR2 from the germline V gene are LNHDA and SQIVND (reference sequence). The J segment lost 5 bases and the V segment lost 6 bases, leaving 2 bases of the junction unmatched. The CDR3 DNA sequence: TGTGCCAGTAGGGGACTAGCGGGAGTGACCGGGGAGCTGTTTTTT. Its protein product is CASRGLAGVTGELFF.

Comment on this clone: Relative to the germline gene, one junction end is altered; a read error may explain this. The gene calls are TRBV7-7 and TRBJ2-1; no clear D gene. CDR1 is SSHAT, CDR2 FNYEAQ, per germline (reference sequence). The CDR3 contains 15 residues. CDR3 sequence reads: CASSPGRSSYNEQFF. In nucleotides, the CDR3 is TGTGCTAGCAGCCCCGGTCGGAGCTCCTACAATGAGCAGTTCTTC. The variable domain in full, completed from reference TRBV7-7 and TRBJ2-1, reads GAGVSQSPRYKVTKRGQDVTLRCDPISSHATLYWYQQALGQGPEFLTYFNYEAQPDKSGLPSDRFSAERPEGSISTLTIQRTEQRDSAMYRCASSPGRSSYNEQFFGPGTRLTVL.

For this clone: The same CDR3 can be traced to other DNA sequences in this sample. The chain couples TRBV19 to TRBJ2-3, with TRBD2 matching 10 bases. V lost 6 bases and J lost 3; bases outside the gene matches: 0. Germline assignment: CDR1 LNHDA and CDR2 SQIVND (reference sequence). The CDR3 runs to 13 residues. This CDR3 reads CASRLAGTDTQYF. The CDR3 coding sequence is TGTGCCAGTAGACTAGCGGGAACAGATACGCAGTATTTT.

V is TRBV4-3 and J is TRBJ1-6; D is unresolved. The CDR3 spans 17 residues. The V end was cut by 1 base, the J end by 0 bases, with 10 bases between. From germline, CDR1 is LGHNA and CDR2 YSLEER. DNA for the CDR3: TGCGCCAGCAGCCAAGTGTCCGGGAGCTCCTATAATTCACCCCTCCACTTT. Its translation: CASSQVSGSSYNSPLHF.

The chain employs TRBV4-3 and TRBJ2-2; D is perhaps TRBD1 (7 bases). Germline V gene sequence: CDR1 LGHNA, CDR2 YSLEER. V was trimmed by 0 bases and J by 3 bases, leaving 20 bases between them. CDR3 length equals 19 residues. The CDR3 protein is CASSQEGSTGWGDTGELFF. For the CDR3, the DNA is TGCGCCAGCAGCCAAGAAGGCTCGACAGGGTGGGGGGACACCGGGGAGCTGTTTTTT.

This clone was recorded a few times. The junction departs from germline at one end; a sequencing error may be responsible. The chain joins TRBV19 to TRBJ2-7; D is uncertain. The CDR3 is 11 residues long. Germline V gene lookup returns CDR1 LNHDA and CDR2 SQIVND (reference sequence). The CDR3 spells CASSFSSEQYF. The CDR3 bases are TGTGCCAGTAGTTTCTCCTCCGAGCAGTACTTC.

The genes are TRBV30 and TRBJ1-5; the D is unclear. Between the trimmed V and J ends, which lost 3 bases and 1 base, there was a span of 7 bases. Germline CDR1 is GTSNPN and CDR2 is SVGIG (reference sequence). CDR3 length: 13 amino acids. In DNA form, the CDR3 reads TGTGCCTGGAGAGGAGCGAGCAATCAGCCCCAGCATTTT. The encoded protein is CAWRGASNQPQHF. The whole variable domain, remainder taken from reference TRBV30 and TRBJ1-5, is SQTIHQWPATLVQPVGSPLSLECTVEGTSNPNLYWYRQAAGRGLQLLFYSVGIGQISSEVPQNLSASRPQDRQFILSSKKLLLSDSGFYLCAWRGASNQPQHFGDGTRLSIL.

This chain connects TRBV14 to TRBJ2-1; D unclear. V lost 0 bases and J 9 bases, leaving 9 bases between the germline ends. CDR3 length: 13 residues. The V gene's germline CDR1 is SGHDN and CDR2 FVKESK. CDR3 amino acids: CASSQDFSTEQFF. DNA for the CDR3: TGTGCCAGCAGCCAAGATTTTAGCACTGAGCAGTTCTTC.

This chain uses TRBV6-5 with TRBJ2-7, with D tentatively TRBD1 (7 bases). Trimming stripped 2 bases from V and 4 bases from J, with 15 bases between. Germline V gene sequence: CDR1 MNHEY, CDR2 SVGAGI. The CDR3 loop spans 15 amino acids. This CDR3 reads CASSYAGQIPYEQYF. The CDR3 nucleotides are TGTGCCAGCAGTTACGCGGGACAGATACCGTACGAGCAGTACTTC.

The gene calls are TRBV3-1 (or the pseudogene TRBV3-2) and TRBJ2-2; a weak D match, TRBD2 (5 bases). The CDR3 loop spans 16 amino acids. Germline CDR1 and CDR2: LGHDT and YNNKEL (reference sequence). With 0 bases removed from V and 0 bases from J, the gap between germline ends came to 8 bases. The CDR3 nucleotides are TGTGCCAGCAGCCAAGATCGGGGTACGAACACCGGGGAGCTGTTTTTT. The encoded protein is CASSQDRGTNTGELFF.